This T cell receptor (beta chain) was retrieved from a study of beta chain features in type 1 diabetes. Across the study: The number of sorted cells examined across all samples was roughly 100,000,000.

Expressed TCRB transcripts were sequenced, since all the RNA that had been isolated was reverse transcribed. It was found that naive, central memory and regulatory T cell samples averaged around 3.8 million reads. TCRdb keeps only in-frame clones here, not all; method: immunoSEQ multiplex PCR. The data show roughly 500,000 clones, over 9.5% seen once. The CDR3 sequence is 13 residues long. V was pared by 3 bases and J by 4 bases, with 8 bases between. Germline CDR1 and CDR2: SNHLY and FYNNEI. The sequencing sample was made of naive CD4+ T cells from blood. This TCR came from a woman aged 18-29 years in good health. The chain uses TRBV2 and TRBJ2-3; D gene unclear. CDR3 DNA: TGTGCCAGCAGTGATGGGCAGGCAGATACGCAGTATTTT. It is translated as CASSDGQADTQYF.